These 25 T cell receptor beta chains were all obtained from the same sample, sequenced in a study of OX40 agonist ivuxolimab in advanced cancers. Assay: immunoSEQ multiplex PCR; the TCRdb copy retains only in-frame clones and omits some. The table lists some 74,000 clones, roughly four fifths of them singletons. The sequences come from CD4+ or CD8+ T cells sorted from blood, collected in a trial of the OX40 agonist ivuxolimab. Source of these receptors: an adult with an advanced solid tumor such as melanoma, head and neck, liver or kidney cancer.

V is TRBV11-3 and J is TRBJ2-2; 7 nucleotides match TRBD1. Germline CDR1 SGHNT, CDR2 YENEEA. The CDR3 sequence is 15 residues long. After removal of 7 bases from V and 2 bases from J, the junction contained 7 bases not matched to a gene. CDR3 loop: CASTPGQSNTGELFF. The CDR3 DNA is TGTGCCAGCACCCCGGGACAGTCTAACACCGGGGAGCTGTTTTTT.

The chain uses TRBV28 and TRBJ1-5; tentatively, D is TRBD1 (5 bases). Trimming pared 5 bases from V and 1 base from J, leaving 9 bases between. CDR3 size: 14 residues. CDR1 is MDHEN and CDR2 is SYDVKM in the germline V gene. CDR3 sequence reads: CASSGTYSNQPQHF. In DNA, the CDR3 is TGTGCCAGCAGTGGGACTTACAGCAATCAGCCCCAGCATTTT.

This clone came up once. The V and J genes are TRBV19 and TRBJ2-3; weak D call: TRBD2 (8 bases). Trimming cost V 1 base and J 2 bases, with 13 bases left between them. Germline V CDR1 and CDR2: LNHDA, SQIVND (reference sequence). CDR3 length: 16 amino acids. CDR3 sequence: CASSIGTGLATDTQYF. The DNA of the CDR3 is TGTGCCAGTAGTATAGGGACAGGACTAGCCACAGATACGCAGTATTTT.

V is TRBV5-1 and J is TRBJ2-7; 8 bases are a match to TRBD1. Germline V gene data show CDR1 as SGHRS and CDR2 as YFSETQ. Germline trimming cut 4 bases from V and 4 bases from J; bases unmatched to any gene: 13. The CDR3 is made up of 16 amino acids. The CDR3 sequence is CASSMGTGTPHYEQYF. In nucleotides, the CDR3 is TGCGCCAGCAGCATGGGGACAGGAACACCCCATTACGAGCAGTACTTC.

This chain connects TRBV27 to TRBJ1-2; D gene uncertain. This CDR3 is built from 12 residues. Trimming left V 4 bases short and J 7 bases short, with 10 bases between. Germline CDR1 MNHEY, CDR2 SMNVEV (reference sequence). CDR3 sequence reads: CASSSGLGGYTF. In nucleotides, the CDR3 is TGTGCCAGCAGTTCCGGATTGGGTGGCTACACCTTC.

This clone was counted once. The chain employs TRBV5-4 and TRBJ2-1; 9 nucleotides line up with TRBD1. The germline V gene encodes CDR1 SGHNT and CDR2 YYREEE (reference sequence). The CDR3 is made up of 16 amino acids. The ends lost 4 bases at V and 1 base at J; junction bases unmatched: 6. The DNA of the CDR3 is TGTGCCAGCAGCGCGTCACAGGGGGCTTCCTACAATGAGCAGTTCTTC. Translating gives CASSASQGASYNEQFF. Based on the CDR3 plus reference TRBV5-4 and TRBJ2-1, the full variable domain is ETGVTQSPTHLIKTRGQQVTLRCSSQSGHNTVSWYQQALGQGPQFIFQYYREEENGRGNFPPRFSGLQFPNYSSELNVNALELDDSALYLCASSASQGASYNEQFFGPGTRLTVL.

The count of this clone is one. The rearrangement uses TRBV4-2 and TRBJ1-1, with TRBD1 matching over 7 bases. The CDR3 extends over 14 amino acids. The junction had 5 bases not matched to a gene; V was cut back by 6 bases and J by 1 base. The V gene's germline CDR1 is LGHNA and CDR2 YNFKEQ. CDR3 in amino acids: CASRQAGGNTEAFF. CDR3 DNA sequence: TGTGCCAGCAGGCAGGCAGGGGGGAACACTGAAGCTTTCTTT.

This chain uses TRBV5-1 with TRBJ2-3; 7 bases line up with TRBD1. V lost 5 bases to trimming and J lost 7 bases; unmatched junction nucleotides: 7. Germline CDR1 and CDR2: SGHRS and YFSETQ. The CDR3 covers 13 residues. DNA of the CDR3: TGCGCCAGCAGTTCCTCACAGGGGAATACGCAGTATTTT. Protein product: CASSSSQGNTQYF.

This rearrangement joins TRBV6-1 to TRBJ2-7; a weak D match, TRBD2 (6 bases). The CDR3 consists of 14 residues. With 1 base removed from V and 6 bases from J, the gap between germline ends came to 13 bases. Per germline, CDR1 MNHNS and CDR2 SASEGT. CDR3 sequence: CASSEVWSSVEQYF. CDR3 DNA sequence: TGTGCCAGCAGTGAAGTGTGGTCTAGCGTCGAGCAGTACTTC.

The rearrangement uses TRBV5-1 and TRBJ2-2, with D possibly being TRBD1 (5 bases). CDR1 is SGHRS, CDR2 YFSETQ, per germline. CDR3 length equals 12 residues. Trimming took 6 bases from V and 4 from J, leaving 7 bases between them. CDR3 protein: CASMDTTGELFF. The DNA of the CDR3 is TGCGCCAGCATGGACACCACCGGGGAGCTGTTTTTT.

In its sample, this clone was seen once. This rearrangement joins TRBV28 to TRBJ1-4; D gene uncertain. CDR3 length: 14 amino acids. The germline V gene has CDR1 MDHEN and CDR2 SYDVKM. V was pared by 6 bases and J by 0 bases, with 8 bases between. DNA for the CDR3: TGTGCCAGCAGGGATCCCACAACTAATGAAAAACTGTTTTTT. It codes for CASRDPTTNEKLFF.

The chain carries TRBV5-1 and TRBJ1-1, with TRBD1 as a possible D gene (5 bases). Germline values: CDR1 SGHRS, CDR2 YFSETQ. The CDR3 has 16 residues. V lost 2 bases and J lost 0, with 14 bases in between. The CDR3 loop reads CASSFSLTDLNTEAFF. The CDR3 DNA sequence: TGCGCCAGCAGCTTTTCCCTGACAGACTTGAACACTGAAGCTTTCTTT.

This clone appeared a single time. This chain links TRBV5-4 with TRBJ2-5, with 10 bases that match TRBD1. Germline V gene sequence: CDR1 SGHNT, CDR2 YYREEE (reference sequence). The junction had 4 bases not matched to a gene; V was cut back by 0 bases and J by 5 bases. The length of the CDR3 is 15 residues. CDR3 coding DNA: TGTGCCAGCAGCTTGGGACAGGGGGCGCGGGAGACCCAGTACTTC. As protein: CASSLGQGARETQYF.

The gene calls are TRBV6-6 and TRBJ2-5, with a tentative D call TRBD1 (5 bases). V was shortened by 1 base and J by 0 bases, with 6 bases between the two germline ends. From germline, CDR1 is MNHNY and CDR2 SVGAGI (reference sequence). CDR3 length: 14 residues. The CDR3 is CASSYYRYQETQYF. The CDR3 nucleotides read TGTGCCAGCAGTTACTACAGGTACCAAGAGACCCAGTACTTC.

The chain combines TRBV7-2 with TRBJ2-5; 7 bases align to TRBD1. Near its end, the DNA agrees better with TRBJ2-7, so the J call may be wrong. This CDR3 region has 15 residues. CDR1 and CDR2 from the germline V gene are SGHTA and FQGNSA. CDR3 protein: CASSPHADRAHEQYF. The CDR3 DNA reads TGTGCCAGCAGCCCGCATGCAGACAGGGCCCACGAGCAGTACTTC.

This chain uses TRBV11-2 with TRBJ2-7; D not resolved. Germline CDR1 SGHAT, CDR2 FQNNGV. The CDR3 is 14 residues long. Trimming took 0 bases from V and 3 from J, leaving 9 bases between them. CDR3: CASSLEATIYEQYF. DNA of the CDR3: TGTGCCAGCAGCTTAGAGGCGACCATCTACGAGCAGTACTTC. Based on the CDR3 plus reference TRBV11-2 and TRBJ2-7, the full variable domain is EAGVAQSPRYKIIEKRQSVAFWCNPISGHATLYWYQQILGQGPKLLIQFQNNGVVDDSQLPKDRFSAERLKGVDSTLKIQPAKLEDSAVYLCASSLEATIYEQYFGPGTRLTVT.

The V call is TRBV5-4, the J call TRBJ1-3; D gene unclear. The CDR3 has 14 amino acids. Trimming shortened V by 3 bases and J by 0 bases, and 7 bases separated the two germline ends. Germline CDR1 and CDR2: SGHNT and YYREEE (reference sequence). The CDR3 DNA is TGTGCCAGCAGCTCACCCCTCTCTGGAAACACCATATATTTT. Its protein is CASSSPLSGNTIYF.

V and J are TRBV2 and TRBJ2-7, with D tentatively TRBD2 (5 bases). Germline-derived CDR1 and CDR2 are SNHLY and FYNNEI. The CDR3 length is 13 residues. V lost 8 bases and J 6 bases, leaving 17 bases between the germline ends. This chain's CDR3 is CASGYTEEAEQYF. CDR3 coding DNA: TGTGCCAGCGGATACACAGAGGAGGCCGAGCAGTACTTC.

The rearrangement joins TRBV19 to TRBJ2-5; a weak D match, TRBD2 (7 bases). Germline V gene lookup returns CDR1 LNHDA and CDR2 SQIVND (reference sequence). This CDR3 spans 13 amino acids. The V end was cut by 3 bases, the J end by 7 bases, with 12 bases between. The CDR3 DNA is TGTGCCAGTAGTATCGAGGGGGGGGCGACCCAGTACTTC. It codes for CASSIEGGATQYF.

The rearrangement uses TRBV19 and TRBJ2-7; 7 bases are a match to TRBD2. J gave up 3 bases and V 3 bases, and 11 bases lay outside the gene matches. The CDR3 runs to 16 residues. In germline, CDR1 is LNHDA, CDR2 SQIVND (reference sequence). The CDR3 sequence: CASSMGSAGVGYEQYF. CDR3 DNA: TGTGCCAGTAGTATGGGGTCGGCGGGAGTGGGCTACGAGCAGTACTTC.

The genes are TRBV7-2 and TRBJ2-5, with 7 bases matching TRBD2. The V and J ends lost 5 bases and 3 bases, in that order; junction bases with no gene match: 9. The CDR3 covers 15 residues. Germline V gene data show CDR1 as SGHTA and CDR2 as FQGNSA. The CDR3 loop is CASSTWGTKEETQYF. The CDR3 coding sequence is TGTGCCAGCAGCACCTGGGGGACTAAAGAAGAGACCCAGTACTTC. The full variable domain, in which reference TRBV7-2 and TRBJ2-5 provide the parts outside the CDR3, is GAGVSQSPSNKVTEKGKDVELRCDPISGHTALYWYRQSLGQGLEFLIYFQGNSAPDKSGLPSDRFSAERTGGSVSTLTIQRTQQEDSAVYLCASSTWGTKEETQYFGPGTRLLVL.

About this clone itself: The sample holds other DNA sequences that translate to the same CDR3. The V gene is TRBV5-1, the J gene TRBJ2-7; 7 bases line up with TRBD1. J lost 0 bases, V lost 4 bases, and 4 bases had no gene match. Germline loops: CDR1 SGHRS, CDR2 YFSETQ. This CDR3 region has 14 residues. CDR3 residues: CASSPGQSSYEQYF. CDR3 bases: TGCGCCAGCAGCCCGGGACAGAGCTCCTACGAGCAGTACTTC.

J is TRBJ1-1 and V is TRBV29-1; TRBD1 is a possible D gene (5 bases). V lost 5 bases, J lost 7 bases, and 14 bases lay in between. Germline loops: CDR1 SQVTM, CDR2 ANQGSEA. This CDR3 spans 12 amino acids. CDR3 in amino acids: CSVWGTGDEAFF. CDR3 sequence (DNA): TGCAGCGTTTGGGGTACGGGGGATGAAGCTTTCTTT.

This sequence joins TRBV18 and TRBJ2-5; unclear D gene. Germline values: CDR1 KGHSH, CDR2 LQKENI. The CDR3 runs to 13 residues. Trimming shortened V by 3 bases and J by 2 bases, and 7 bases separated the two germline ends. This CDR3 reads CASSPRTQETQYF. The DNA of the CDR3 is TGTGCCAGCTCACCTCGAACTCAAGAGACCCAGTACTTC.

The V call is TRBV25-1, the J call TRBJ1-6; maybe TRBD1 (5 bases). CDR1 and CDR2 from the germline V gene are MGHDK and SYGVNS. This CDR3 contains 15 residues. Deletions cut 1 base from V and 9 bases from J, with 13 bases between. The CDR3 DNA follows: TGTGCCAGCAGTGAATGGGGGGTGGTGGTTTCACCCCTCCACTTT. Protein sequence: CASSEWGVVVSPLHF.